The 9 T cell receptor beta chains below come from one sample, sequenced in a study of response to subunit inactivated influenza vaccine. Each CDR3 protein gets one entry after TCRdb re-called the RT-PCR reads with MiXCR. Here the sample spans more than 700,000 distinct CDR3 sequences, around 20% being singletons. The source was PBMCs from blood, collected roughly 5 days after vaccination. The source is a man in his forties or fifties who received an inactivated influenza vaccine.

The rearrangement uses TRBV27 and TRBJ2-7, with TRBD1 matching 10 bases. J gave up 4 bases and V 5 bases, and 5 bases lay outside the gene matches. The CDR3 is 14 amino acids. The germline V gene has CDR1 MNHEY and CDR2 SMNVEV (reference sequence). CDR3 sequence (DNA): TGTGCCAGCAGTGTCCGGGACAGGGGTTACGAGCAGTACTTC. It yields the protein CASSVRDRGYEQYF.

In its sample, this clonotype was seen a few times. V and J are TRBV12-3 or TRBV12-4 and TRBJ1-5; perhaps TRBD1 as D (5 bases). The ends were cut back, 2 bases at V and 12 bases at J, with 11 bases in the middle. The CDR3 has 12 residues. The CDR3 loop reads CASSLRGWDQHF. The CDR3, as DNA: TGTGCCAGCAGTTTAAGGGGTTGGGACCAGCATTTT.

In this sample, this clonotype turned up a few times. The rearrangement joins TRBV5-1 to TRBJ2-4; the match to TRBD2 covers 9 bases. V shed 0 bases, J shed 1 base, and the junction held 2 bases outside the gene matches. Germline CDR1 SGHRS, CDR2 YFSETQ. This CDR3 has 16 residues. The chain's CDR3 is CASSLEAGGAKNIQYF. The CDR3 DNA reads as TGCGCCAGCAGCTTGGAGGCGGGGGGGGCCAAAAACATTCAGTACTTC.

At least ten counts were recorded for this clonotype. The V call is TRBV12-3 or TRBV12-4, the J call TRBJ1-6, with D possibly TRBD1 on 5 matching bases. The CDR3 sequence is 14 residues long. V was cut by 5 bases and J by 5 bases, with 10 bases left in between. CDR3 DNA sequence: TGTGCCAGCAGTCCCCGGGGGAATAATTCACCCCTCCACTTT. It codes for CASSPRGNNSPLHF.

V is TRBV28 and J is TRBJ2-1; the match to TRBD2 covers 16 bases. The CDR3 runs 19 residues. J was trimmed by 3 bases and V by 5 bases; bases with no gene match: 10. Germline CDR1 and CDR2: MDHEN and SYDVKM. The CDR3: CASSALPGLAGGNYNEQFF. The CDR3 DNA reads TGTGCCAGCAGTGCCCTCCCGGGACTAGCGGGAGGGAACTACAATGAGCAGTTCTTC.

This chain links TRBV29-1 with TRBJ2-3; 11 bases fit TRBD2. The V segment lost 7 bases and the J segment 5 bases; nucleotides outside the gene matches: 8. This CDR3 is 14 amino acids long. Germline V lookup: CDR1 SQVTM, CDR2 ANQGSEA. CDR3 coding DNA: TGCAGCGCACATAGCGGGAGGGCCTTAGATACGCAGTATTTT. Residues: CSAHSGRALDTQYF.

V is TRBV7-8 and J is TRBJ1-6, with D hard to call. The CDR3 runs to 15 residues. The V end was cut by 2 bases, the J end by 11 bases, with 16 bases between. Germline CDR1 and CDR2: SGHVS and FQNEAQ. CDR3 protein: CASSLRLQGGTPLHF. In DNA form, the CDR3 reads TGTGCCAGCAGCTTAAGGTTACAAGGCGGGACACCCCTCCACTTT.

The V and J genes are TRBV7-9 and TRBJ2-1; perhaps TRBD2 as D (6 bases). This CDR3 is 13 amino acids long. Germline V gene data show CDR1 as SEHNR and CDR2 as FQNEAQ (reference sequence). Deletions cut 2 bases from V and 6 bases from J, with 8 bases between. CDR3 protein: CASSLPGVNEQFF. The CDR3 bases are TGTGCCAGCAGCTTACCGGGGGTCAATGAGCAGTTCTTC.

This clonotype was detected a few times. This may arise from a read error, as a much more abundant clone is one base away. J is TRBJ2-3 and V is TRBV28; D gene ambiguous. The CDR3 loop spans 13 amino acids. CDR1 is MDHEN, CDR2 SYDVKM, per germline. Trimming removed 5 bases at V and 0 bases at J, with 6 bases between. In nucleotides, the CDR3 is TGTGCCAGCAGTACCCCTAGCACAGATACGCAGTATTTT. Amino acids: CASSTPSTDTQYF.